This TCR beta chain was captured in a study of regulatory T cells in long-lasting Graves disease. General study points: TRBV28 was favored in persistent disease, as were TRBJ1-2 and TRBJ2-5.

Many counts were recorded for this clonotype. Its antigen is unknown. Per the germline V gene, CDR1 is DFQATT and CDR2 is SNEGSKA (reference sequence). With 0 bases removed from V and 4 bases from J, the gap between germline ends came to 17 bases. This CDR3 spans 16 amino acids. Assembly of TCR beta libraries relied on iRepertoire HTBI primers together with Arm-PCR of CDR3 regions. TCRdb independently ran MiXCR on the multiplex PCR reads; one entry per CDR3 protein. In the table there are under 450,000 distinct CDR3 sequences, approximately 10% of which are singletons. Time point reported: newly diagnosed GD, antithyroid drugs for less than 3 months. Scientists built the TCR library using RNA that was extracted from PBMCs. In Xi'an, China, an endocrinology department was the source of patients. This sample also belongs to another study, concerning T cells in Graves' hyperthyroidism and ophthalmopathy.

This TCR was recovered from a woman in her late teens or twenties with Graves disease. The sample here was peripheral blood mononuclear cells (PBMCs), taken at new diagnosis, from a patient treated with antithyroid drugs. The chain couples TRBV20-1 to TRBJ2-3; D may be TRBD2 (6 bases). Written as DNA, the CDR3 is TGCAGTGCTAGAGATATCAGAACTAGGAGGGCAGATACGCAGTATTTT. Translated, it gives CSARDIRTRRADTQYF.